This T cell receptor beta chain was obtained from a study of shared clonotypes between healthy human individuals. V trimming: 6 bases; J trimming: 9 bases; junction bases outside the gene matches: 19. Germline CDR1 is SQVTM and CDR2 is ANQGSEA. The CDR3 is 15 amino acids. Using immunoSEQ multiplex PCR, the repertoire was profiled, and TCRdb retains in-frame clones only, with some absent. The sample lists 600,000 to 800,000 clones, 55% to 75% occurring once. The sequence came from a woman younger than 45 in good health. The sequenced sample consisted of memory CD4+ T cells sorted from blood. This sample's subset: CD45RA-negative fraction. The gene calls are TRBV29-1 and TRBJ2-5; 7 nucleotides align to TRBD2. The CDR3 coding sequence is TGCAGCGTAAGCCCCCCCAACAGGCCTCGGGGGGCCCAGTACTTC. Protein product: CSVSPPNRPRGAQYF.